The subject of this entry is one T cell receptor (beta chain). No antigen is known for it. Germline CDR1 is SGHTA and CDR2 is FQGNSA. This CDR3 region has 14 residues. Trimming removed 2 bases at V and 6 bases at J, with 13 bases between. This specimen belongs to a study of blood T cells in healthy people across ages. Isolated PBMCs totaled at least 7 million in each sample. Study outcomes and limitations: Older individuals had lower TCR beta diversity per million T cells (the decline was roughly linear). Strongly correlated with naive T cell percentage was TCR beta diversity.

Using a J-beta primer mix together with a sample-barcoded 5' primer, a second PCR was run for roughly 6 to 12 cycles. TCRdb ran MiXCR on the 5' RACE reads and lists one entry per CDR3 protein. The sample lists more than 800,000 distinct CDR3 sequences; around 26% were seen once. The chain is built from TRBV7-2 and TRBJ1-2; D not certain. The sequence came from a woman older than 75 in good health. The material sequenced was blood. CDR3 loop: CASSLTPEGDGYTF. In nucleotides, the CDR3 is TGTGCCAGCAGCTTAACCCCTGAGGGAGATGGCTACACCTTC.